The clone carrying this T cell receptor beta chain was seen a few times. The antigen is not known. The data stem from a study of T cell responses to AZD1222 COVID-19 vaccine. Study-wide points: After two AZD1222 doses, spike-specific TCR breadth and depth rose versus day 0. No day 14 peak samples; only post-peak repertoires were characterized.

There are 13 residues in the CDR3. CDR1 is SGHDT, CDR2 YYEEEE, per germline. Deletions cut 0 bases from V and 5 bases from J, with 8 bases between. Data came from immunoSEQ multiplex PCR; TCRdb stores just in-frame clones and leaves some out. Altogether 250,000 to 300,000 clones are present, 90% to 95% being singletons, with the ten largest covering 0.55%. The sequencing here drew on peripheral blood, taken 28 days after the second AZD1222 dose. This chain connects TRBV5-6 to TRBJ1-2; D not certain. The source of this sequence is an adult who received the AZD1222 COVID-19 vaccine. CDR3 coding DNA: TGTGCCAGCAGCTTGGCGCAGCCATATGGCTACACCTTC. This sequence encodes CASSLAQPYGYTF.